A selection of T cell receptor beta chains follows, all from one sample in a study of T cell responses to AZD1222 COVID-19 vaccine. Assay used: immunoSEQ multiplex PCR; TCRdb lists only in-frame clones, some missing. The sample shows about 140,000 clones, approximately 93% of them seen only once. The specimen was peripheral blood, collected 28 days after the second AZD1222 dose. These receptors all stem from an adult who received the AZD1222 COVID-19 vaccine. CDR3s include the opening cysteine and the closing phenylalanine or tryptophan. Fields, in order: CDR3 DNA, CDR3 protein, D gene, V gene, J gene, clone size. D genes are given only for firm matches. A row's size may be missing; if present it is once, few, many or a size class.

CDR3 DNA: TGTGCCAGCAGCTTAGCACTAGCCGGAGTTGAGTCCTACGAGCAGTACTTC; CDR3 protein: CASSLALAGVESYEQYF; D gene: NA; V gene: TRBV7-8; J gene: TRBJ2-7; clone size: NA
CDR3 DNA: TGCGCCAGCAGCAAAAAAGGACGGGGAATCATGAACACTGAAGCTTTCTTT; CDR3 protein: CASSKKGRGIMNTEAFF; D gene: NA; V gene: TRBV5-1; J gene: TRBJ1-1; clone size: NA
CDR3 DNA: TGTGCCAGCAGCACATTTTACGAGCAGTACTTC; CDR3 protein: CASSTFYEQYF; D gene: NA; V gene: TRBV6-2/TRBV6-3; J gene: TRBJ2-7; clone size: NA
CDR3 DNA: TGTGCCAGCAGCAAAGGAGAGGACGACAGCTTACTCATCGAGCAGTACTTC; CDR3 protein: CASSKGEDDSLLIEQYF; D gene: NA; V gene: TRBV21-1; J gene: TRBJ2-7; clone size: NA
CDR3 DNA: TGTGCCAGCAGCTTTACTAGCGGGGGGGCGGATACGCAGTATTTT; CDR3 protein: CASSFTSGGADTQYF; D gene: TRBD2; V gene: TRBV25-1; J gene: TRBJ2-3; clone size: NA
CDR3 DNA: TGTGCCAGCAGCTCGTCCGCCATCGATGGTCGTGGCTACACCTTC; CDR3 protein: CASSSSAIDGRGYTF; D gene: NA; V gene: TRBV7-2; J gene: TRBJ1-2; clone size: NA
CDR3 DNA: TGTGCCAGCAGCTTGGGTAGTTTGCTCACCGGGGAGCTGTTTTTT; CDR3 protein: CASSLGSLLTGELFF; D gene: NA; V gene: TRBV5-4; J gene: TRBJ2-2; clone size: NA
CDR3 DNA: TGTGCCAGCAGCCAAGATGGAGTTTTTCTAATGGGTGAGCAGTTCTTC; CDR3 protein: CASSQDGVFLMGEQFF; D gene: NA; V gene: TRBV4-2; J gene: TRBJ2-1; clone size: NA
CDR3 DNA: TGTGCCAGCAGCTTAGCTTTGGGGAACACCGGGGAGCTGTTTTTT; CDR3 protein: CASSLALGNTGELFF; D gene: NA; V gene: TRBV7-2; J gene: TRBJ2-2; clone size: NA
CDR3 DNA: TGTGCCAGCAGCCAAGTTCAGCTACAGGGCGGTCAGCCCCAGCATTTT; CDR3 protein: CASSQVQLQGGQPQHF; D gene: NA; V gene: TRBV4-2; J gene: TRBJ1-5; clone size: NA
CDR3 DNA: TGTGCCAGCAGCTTAGAGAGTAGCGGGCCCCAAGAGACCCAGTACTTC; CDR3 protein: CASSLESSGPQETQYF; D gene: TRBD2; V gene: TRBV7-2; J gene: TRBJ2-5; clone size: NA
CDR3 DNA: TGTGCCAGCAGCTTAGCCGGGGGACTAGCGGGAGTGCAGTACTTC; CDR3 protein: CASSLAGGLAGVQYF; D gene: TRBD2; V gene: TRBV7-2; J gene: TRBJ2-7; clone size: NA
CDR3 DNA: TGCAGCGTAGGGTTAGGACAGGGGATGAACACCGGGGAGCTGTTTTTT; CDR3 protein: CSVGLGQGMNTGELFF; D gene: TRBD1; V gene: TRBV29-1; J gene: TRBJ2-2; clone size: NA
CDR3 DNA: TGTGCCAGCAGCTTAACCCTAGGGGATTATGAAAAACTGTTTTTT; CDR3 protein: CASSLTLGDYEKLFF; D gene: NA; V gene: TRBV11-2; J gene: TRBJ1-4; clone size: NA
CDR3 DNA: TGTGCCAGCAGCCCCGATGCGGGAGGGAACACTGAAGCTTTCTTT; CDR3 protein: CASSPDAGGNTEAFF; D gene: NA; V gene: TRBV11-3; J gene: TRBJ1-1; clone size: NA
CDR3 DNA: TGTGCCAGCAGCTTATCGTCTGAGCAGTTCTTC; CDR3 protein: CASSLSSEQFF; D gene: NA; V gene: TRBV11-2; J gene: TRBJ2-1; clone size: NA
CDR3 DNA: TGTGCCAGCAGTTATTCAGGGGGTGAGGATTCACCCCTCCACTTT; CDR3 protein: CASSYSGGEDSPLHF; D gene: TRBD1; V gene: TRBV6-5; J gene: TRBJ1-6; clone size: NA
CDR3 DNA: TGTGCCAGCAGCATGGACAGGGCGTACGAGCAGTACTTC; CDR3 protein: CASSMDRAYEQYF; D gene: TRBD1; V gene: TRBV5-6; J gene: TRBJ2-7; clone size: once
CDR3 DNA: TGCGCCAGCAGTTTACCGGGACAGGGAATCTATGGCTACACCTTC; CDR3 protein: CASSLPGQGIYGYTF; D gene: TRBD1; V gene: TRBV5-1; J gene: TRBJ1-2; clone size: NA
CDR3 DNA: TGTGCCAGCCACTGGGCAGTTAATGAAAAACTGTTTTTT; CDR3 protein: CASHWAVNEKLFF; D gene: NA; V gene: TRBV18; J gene: TRBJ1-4; clone size: once
CDR3 DNA: TGTGCCAGCAGTTATCGGGGGACTTTGAACACTGAAGCTTTCTTT; CDR3 protein: CASSYRGTLNTEAFF; D gene: NA; V gene: TRBV6-2/TRBV6-3; J gene: TRBJ1-1; clone size: NA
CDR3 DNA: TGCGCCAGCAGGCTGGCGACAGGGGGTGTTGGCTACACCTTC; CDR3 protein: CASRLATGGVGYTF; D gene: TRBD1; V gene: TRBV5-1; J gene: TRBJ1-2; clone size: once
CDR3 DNA: TGTGCCAGCAGCACCCGGCGCTCGGGGCGGGCTGGGGCCAACGTCCTGACTTTC; CDR3 protein: CASSTRRSGRAGANVLTF; D gene: NA; V gene: TRBV7-3; J gene: TRBJ2-6; clone size: NA
CDR3 DNA: TGTGCCAGCAGTTACAGAGCGGGGCTCTACGAGCAGTACTTC; CDR3 protein: CASSYRAGLYEQYF; D gene: TRBD2; V gene: TRBV6-5; J gene: TRBJ2-7; clone size: few
CDR3 DNA: TGTGCCAGCTCTCAAGTGGACACTGAAGCTTTCTTT; CDR3 protein: CASSQVDTEAFF; D gene: NA; V gene: TRBV18; J gene: TRBJ1-1; clone size: NA
CDR3 DNA: TGTGCCAGCCTTTATACGGGCTATAGCAATCAGCCCCAGCATTTT; CDR3 protein: CASLYTGYSNQPQHF; D gene: NA; V gene: TRBV6-5; J gene: TRBJ1-5; clone size: NA
CDR3 DNA: TGTGCCAGCACCGCCGCGGCTAACTATGGCTACACCTTC; CDR3 protein: CASTAAANYGYTF; D gene: NA; V gene: TRBV6-6; J gene: TRBJ1-2; clone size: NA
CDR3 DNA: TGTGCCAGCAGTAGCAACAGGGAGTCTAATGAAAAACTGTTTTTT; CDR3 protein: CASSSNRESNEKLFF; D gene: NA; V gene: TRBV28; J gene: TRBJ1-4; clone size: NA
CDR3 DNA: TGTGCCAGCTCACCCACCGAAGGGGCCAACTATGGCTACACCTTC; CDR3 protein: CASSPTEGANYGYTF; D gene: NA; V gene: TRBV18; J gene: TRBJ1-2; clone size: NA
CDR3 DNA: TGCGCCAGCAGCCACGCATGTCGGGACAGGCACTTACCCTGCTCCTACGAGCAGTACTTC; CDR3 protein: CASSHACRDRHLPCSYEQYF; D gene: TRBD1; V gene: TRBV4-3; J gene: TRBJ2-7; clone size: NA
CDR3 DNA: TGCGCCAGCAGCTTGGAAGGGGGCCCTAATCAGCCCCAGCATTTT; CDR3 protein: CASSLEGGPNQPQHF; D gene: TRBD1; V gene: TRBV5-1; J gene: TRBJ1-5; clone size: NA
CDR3 DNA: TGTGCCAGCAGCGTAGGAGGGTCCAATGAGCAGTTCTTC; CDR3 protein: CASSVGGSNEQFF; D gene: NA; V gene: TRBV9; J gene: TRBJ2-1; clone size: NA
CDR3 DNA: TGTGCCAGCAGCTCCGCCCGAGGGGGCGAGCAGTACTTC; CDR3 protein: CASSSARGGEQYF; D gene: NA; V gene: TRBV11-3; J gene: TRBJ2-7; clone size: NA
CDR3 DNA: TGTGCCAGCAGCTTAGGGCCGGGGAACTATGGCTACACCTTC; CDR3 protein: CASSLGPGNYGYTF; D gene: NA; V gene: TRBV7-2; J gene: TRBJ1-2; clone size: once
CDR3 DNA: TGTGCCAGCTCTGGGCAGACTAGCGGGAAGCCCTACGAGCAGTACTTC; CDR3 protein: CASSGQTSGKPYEQYF; D gene: TRBD2; V gene: TRBV2; J gene: TRBJ2-7; clone size: NA
CDR3 DNA: TGTGCCAGCTCACCAGTCTCGGCCGATACGCAGTATTTT; CDR3 protein: CASSPVSADTQYF; D gene: NA; V gene: TRBV18; J gene: TRBJ2-3; clone size: NA
CDR3 DNA: TGTGCCAGTAGTGGCACAGGGGGCTTGGGCTACACCTTC; CDR3 protein: CASSGTGGLGYTF; D gene: TRBD1; V gene: TRBV19; J gene: TRBJ1-2; clone size: NA
CDR3 DNA: TGTGCCAGCAGCGTAGATGCAACTAATGAAAAACTGTTTTTT; CDR3 protein: CASSVDATNEKLFF; D gene: NA; V gene: TRBV9; J gene: TRBJ1-4; clone size: NA
CDR3 DNA: TGTGCCAGCAGCCCCCGGGGGCTAGCGGGAGAATACGAGCAGTACTTC; CDR3 protein: CASSPRGLAGEYEQYF; D gene: TRBD2; V gene: TRBV7-9; J gene: TRBJ2-7; clone size: NA
CDR3 DNA: TGTGCCAGCAGCCAAGATAGGGGGTCACGCCCTACCTACGAGCAGTACTTC; CDR3 protein: CASSQDRGSRPTYEQYF; D gene: NA; V gene: TRBV4-2; J gene: TRBJ2-7; clone size: NA
CDR3 DNA: TGTGCCAGCAGCCTTCCTACGACTAGCAGCGATGAGCAGTTCTTC; CDR3 protein: CASSLPTTSSDEQFF; D gene: TRBD2; V gene: TRBV7-9; J gene: TRBJ2-1; clone size: NA
CDR3 DNA: TGTGCCAGCAGCTTAGCCGGACAGGCGATCTATGGCTACACCTTC; CDR3 protein: CASSLAGQAIYGYTF; D gene: TRBD1; V gene: TRBV7-8; J gene: TRBJ1-2; clone size: NA
CDR3 DNA: TGTGCCAGCAGTCAGACAGGGTGGGGAAACACCATATATTTT; CDR3 protein: CASSQTGWGNTIYF; D gene: TRBD1; V gene: TRBV6-5; J gene: TRBJ1-3; clone size: NA
CDR3 DNA: TGTGCCATCAGTGACCGACTGGCCGGGACAGAAAGCACAGATACGCAGTATTTT; CDR3 protein: CAISDRLAGTESTDTQYF; D gene: TRBD1; V gene: TRBV10-3; J gene: TRBJ2-3; clone size: NA
CDR3 DNA: TGCGCCAGCAGCTCTGGGGGTGGCACCGGGGAGCTGTTTTTT; CDR3 protein: CASSSGGGTGELFF; D gene: NA; V gene: TRBV5-1; J gene: TRBJ2-2; clone size: NA
CDR3 DNA: TGCGCCAGCAGCTCAGCAGGGGAAAGAAACACCATATATTTT; CDR3 protein: CASSSAGERNTIYF; D gene: NA; V gene: TRBV5-1; J gene: TRBJ1-3; clone size: NA
CDR3 DNA: TGTGCCAGCAGCCCCGGGACAGGAACTAAGACCGGGGAGCTGTTTTTT; CDR3 protein: CASSPGTGTKTGELFF; D gene: TRBD1; V gene: TRBV11-3; J gene: TRBJ2-2; clone size: NA
CDR3 DNA: TGTGCCAGCAGTGAAAGGGACACAAACACCGGGGAGCTGTTTTTT; CDR3 protein: CASSERDTNTGELFF; D gene: NA; V gene: TRBV6-1; J gene: TRBJ2-2; clone size: once
CDR3 DNA: TGTGCCAGCAGCCAAGATGGGGGCCCAGATGAAAAACTGTTTTTT; CDR3 protein: CASSQDGGPDEKLFF; D gene: NA; V gene: TRBV3-1/TRBV3-2; J gene: TRBJ1-4; clone size: NA
CDR3 DNA: TGTGCCAGCAGCTTAGACCCCTCCAGGGGCTACGAGCAGTACTTC; CDR3 protein: CASSLDPSRGYEQYF; D gene: NA; V gene: TRBV11-3; J gene: TRBJ2-7; clone size: NA
CDR3 DNA: TGTGCCACCAGTGGGCGTACTAACACCGGGGAGCTGTTTTTT; CDR3 protein: CATSGRTNTGELFF; D gene: NA; V gene: TRBV24-1; J gene: TRBJ2-2; clone size: few
CDR3 DNA: TGTGCCAGCAGCCCACGAGCCGGGACAGGGGTTGACAATCAGCCCCAGCATTTT; CDR3 protein: CASSPRAGTGVDNQPQHF; D gene: TRBD1; V gene: TRBV27; J gene: TRBJ1-5; clone size: NA
CDR3 DNA: TGTGCCAGCAGTTCCCCCCTGCAGGGGGCCTACGAGCAGTACTTC; CDR3 protein: CASSSPLQGAYEQYF; D gene: TRBD1; V gene: TRBV27; J gene: TRBJ2-7; clone size: NA
CDR3 DNA: TGTGCCAGCAGGGTGGCCGTGATTCGGAACAATGAGCAGTTCTTC; CDR3 protein: CASRVAVIRNNEQFF; D gene: NA; V gene: TRBV2; J gene: TRBJ2-1; clone size: NA
CDR3 DNA: TGTGCCAGCAGTCTCTCGGGGTCCTCCTACGAGCAGTACTTC; CDR3 protein: CASSLSGSSYEQYF; D gene: NA; V gene: TRBV28; J gene: TRBJ2-7; clone size: NA
CDR3 DNA: TGTGCCAGCAGTACACAACTCTATGGGCCTGAAGCTTTCTTT; CDR3 protein: CASSTQLYGPEAFF; D gene: NA; V gene: TRBV27; J gene: TRBJ1-1; clone size: NA